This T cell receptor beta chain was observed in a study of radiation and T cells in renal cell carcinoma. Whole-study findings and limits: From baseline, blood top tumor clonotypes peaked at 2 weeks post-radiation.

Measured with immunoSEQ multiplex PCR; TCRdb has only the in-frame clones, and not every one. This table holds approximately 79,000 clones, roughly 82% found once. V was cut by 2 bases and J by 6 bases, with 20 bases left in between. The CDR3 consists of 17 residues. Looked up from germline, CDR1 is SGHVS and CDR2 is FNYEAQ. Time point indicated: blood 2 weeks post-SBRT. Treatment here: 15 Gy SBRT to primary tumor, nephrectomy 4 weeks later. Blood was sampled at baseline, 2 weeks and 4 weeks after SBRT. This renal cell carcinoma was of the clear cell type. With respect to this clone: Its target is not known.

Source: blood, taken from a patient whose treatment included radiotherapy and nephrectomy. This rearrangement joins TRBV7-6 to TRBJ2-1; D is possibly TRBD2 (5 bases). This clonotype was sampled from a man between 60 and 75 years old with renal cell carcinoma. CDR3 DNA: TGTGCCAGCAGCTTAACCGGAACCGGGAATGCAGGCAATGAGCAGTTCTTC. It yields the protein CASSLTGTGNAGNEQFF.